What follows is one T cell receptor beta chain and its context. As defined, naive CD8 cells were CD45RO-negative and positively selected for CCR7, with terminally differentiated effector memory CD45RA+ cells excluded. This entry comes from a study of shared clonotypes between healthy human individuals. TCRdb's table, derived via immunoSEQ multiplex PCR, lists solely in-frame clones and lacks some. The data hold about 2,100,000 clones, with just over 90% observed a single time. This CDR3 region has 15 residues. The V gene's germline CDR1 is LNHNV and CDR2 YYDKDF (reference sequence). Trimming took off 1 base at V and 6 bases at J, with 13 bases between the two ends.

The sample was naive CD8+ T cells from PBMCs. This clonotype was sampled from a man aged 18 to 29 in good health. Some clones in this sample may be carry-over from other donors' samples. V and J are TRBV15 and TRBJ1-5, with D unresolved. CDR3 in DNA: TGTGCCACCAGCAGAGGCCAGGAGGTTAGTCAGCCCCAGCATTTT. Its protein is CATSRGQEVSQPQHF.